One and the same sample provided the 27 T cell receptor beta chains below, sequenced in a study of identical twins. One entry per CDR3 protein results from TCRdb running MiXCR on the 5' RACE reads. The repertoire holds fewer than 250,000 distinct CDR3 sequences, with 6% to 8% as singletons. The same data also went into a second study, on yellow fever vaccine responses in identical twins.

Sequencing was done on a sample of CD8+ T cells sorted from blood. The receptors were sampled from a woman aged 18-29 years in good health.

The CDR3 protein is CASSQDGVTLTYNEQFF. The CDR3 region has the DNA TGTGCCAGCAGCCAAGATGGGGTTACTCTTACCTACAATGAGCAGTTCTTC. The chain is built from TRBV3-1 and TRBJ2-1; no clear D gene. CDR3 length: 17 residues. Trimming stripped 0 bases from V and 2 bases from J, with 14 bases between. From germline, CDR1 is LGHDT and CDR2 YNNKEL (reference sequence).

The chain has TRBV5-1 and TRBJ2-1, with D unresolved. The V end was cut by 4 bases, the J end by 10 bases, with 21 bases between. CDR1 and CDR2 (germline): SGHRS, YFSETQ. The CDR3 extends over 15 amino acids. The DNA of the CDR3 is TGCGCCAGCAGCGCGACCCGGGCCTACATCTGGGAGCAGTTCTTC. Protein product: CASSATRAYIWEQFF.

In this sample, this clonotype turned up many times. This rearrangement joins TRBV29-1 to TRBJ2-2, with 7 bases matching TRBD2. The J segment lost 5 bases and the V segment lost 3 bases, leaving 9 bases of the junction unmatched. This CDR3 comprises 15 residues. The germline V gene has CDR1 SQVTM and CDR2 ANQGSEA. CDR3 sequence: CSVEGWGGKTGELFF. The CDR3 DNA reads TGCAGCGTTGAGGGCTGGGGGGGGAAGACCGGGGAGCTGTTTTTT.

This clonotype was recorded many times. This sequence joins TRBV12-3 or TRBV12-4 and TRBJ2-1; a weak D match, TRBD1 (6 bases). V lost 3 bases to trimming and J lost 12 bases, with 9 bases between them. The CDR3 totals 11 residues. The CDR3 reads CASSFGTRQFF. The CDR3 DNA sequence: TGTGCCAGCAGTTTTGGGACAAGGCAGTTCTTC.

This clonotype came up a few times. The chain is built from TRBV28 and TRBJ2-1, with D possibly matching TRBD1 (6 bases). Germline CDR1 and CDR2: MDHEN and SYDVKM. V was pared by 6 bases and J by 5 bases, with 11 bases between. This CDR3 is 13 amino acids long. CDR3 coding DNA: TGTGCCAGCAGCCTGGGACAAGACAATGAGCAGTTCTTC. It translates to CASSLGQDNEQFF.

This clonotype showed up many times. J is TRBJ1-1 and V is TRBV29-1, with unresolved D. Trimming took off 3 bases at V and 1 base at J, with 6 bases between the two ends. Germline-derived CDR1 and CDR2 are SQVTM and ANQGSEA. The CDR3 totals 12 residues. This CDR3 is CSVDEGNTEAFF. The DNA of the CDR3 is TGCAGCGTTGACGAGGGGAACACTGAAGCTTTCTTT.

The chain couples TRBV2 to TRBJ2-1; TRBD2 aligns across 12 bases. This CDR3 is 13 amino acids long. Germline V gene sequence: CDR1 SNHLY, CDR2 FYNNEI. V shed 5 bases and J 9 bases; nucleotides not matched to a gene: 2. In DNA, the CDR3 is TGTGCCAGCAGTAGACTAGCGGGAGCTGAGCAGTTCTTC. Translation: CASSRLAGAEQFF.

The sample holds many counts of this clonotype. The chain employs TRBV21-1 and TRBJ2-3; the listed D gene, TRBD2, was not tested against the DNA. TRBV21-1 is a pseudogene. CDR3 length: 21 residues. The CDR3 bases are TGTGCCAGCAGCAAAAGGTCCTTAAATCTGACTAGCGGGAGAGAGACAGATACGCAGTATTTT. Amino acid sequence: CASSKRSLNLTSGRETDTQYF.

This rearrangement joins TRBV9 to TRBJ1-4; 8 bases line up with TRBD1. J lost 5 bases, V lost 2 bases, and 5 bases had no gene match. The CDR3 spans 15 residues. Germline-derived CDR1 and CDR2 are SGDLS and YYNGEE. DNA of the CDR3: TGTGCCAGCAGCGTGACAGGGGCTACAAATGAAAAACTGTTTTTT. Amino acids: CASSVTGATNEKLFF.

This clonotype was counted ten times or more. The CDR3, as DNA: TGCGCCAGCAGCCAAGTAGGATACTACAATGAGCAGTTCTTC. Residues: CASSQVGYYNEQFF. This sequence joins TRBV4-1 and TRBJ2-1; D unresolved. The V gene lost 1 base and the J gene lost 3 bases, with 7 bases spanning the gap. This CDR3 has 14 amino acids. The germline gives CDR1 MGHRA, CDR2 YSYEKL.

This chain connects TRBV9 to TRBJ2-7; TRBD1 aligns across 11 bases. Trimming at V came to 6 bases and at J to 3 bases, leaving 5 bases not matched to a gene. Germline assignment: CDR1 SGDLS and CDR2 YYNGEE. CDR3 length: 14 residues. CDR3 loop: CASTTGTGGYEQYF. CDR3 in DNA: TGTGCCAGCACCACCGGGACAGGGGGCTACGAGCAGTACTTC.

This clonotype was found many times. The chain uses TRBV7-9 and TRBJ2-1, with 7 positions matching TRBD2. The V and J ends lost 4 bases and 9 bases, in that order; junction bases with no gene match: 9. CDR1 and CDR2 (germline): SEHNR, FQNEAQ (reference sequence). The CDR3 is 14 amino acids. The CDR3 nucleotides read TGTGCCAGCAGCTCGCCGGGACTAAAGGGTGAGCAGTTCTTC. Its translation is CASSSPGLKGEQFF.

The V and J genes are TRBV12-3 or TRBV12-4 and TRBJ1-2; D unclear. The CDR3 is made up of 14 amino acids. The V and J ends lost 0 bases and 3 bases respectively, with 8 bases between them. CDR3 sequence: CASSLAGYHYGYTF. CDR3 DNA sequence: TGTGCCAGCAGTTTAGCCGGGTACCACTATGGCTACACCTTC.

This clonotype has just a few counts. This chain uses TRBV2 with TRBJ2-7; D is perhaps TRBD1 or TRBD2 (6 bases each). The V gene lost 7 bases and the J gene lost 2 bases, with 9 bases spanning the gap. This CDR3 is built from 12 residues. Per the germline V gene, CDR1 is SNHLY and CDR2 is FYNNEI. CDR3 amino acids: CASTGEAYEQYF. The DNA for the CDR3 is TGTGCCAGCACAGGGGAGGCCTACGAGCAGTACTTC. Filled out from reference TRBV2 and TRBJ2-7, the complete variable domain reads EPEVTQTPSHQVTQMGQEVILRCVPISNHLYFYWYRQILGQKVEFLVSFYNNEISEKSEIFDDQFSVERPDGSNFTLKIRSTKLEDSAMYFCASTGEAYEQYFGPGTRLTVT.

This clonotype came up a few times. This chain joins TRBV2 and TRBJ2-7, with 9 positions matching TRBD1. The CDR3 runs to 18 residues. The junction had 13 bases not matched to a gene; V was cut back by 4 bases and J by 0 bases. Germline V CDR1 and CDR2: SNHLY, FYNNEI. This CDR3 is CASSGDREGNTSSYEQYV. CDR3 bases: TGTGCCAGCAGTGGGGACAGGGAAGGCAATACAAGCTCCTACGAGCAGTACGTC.

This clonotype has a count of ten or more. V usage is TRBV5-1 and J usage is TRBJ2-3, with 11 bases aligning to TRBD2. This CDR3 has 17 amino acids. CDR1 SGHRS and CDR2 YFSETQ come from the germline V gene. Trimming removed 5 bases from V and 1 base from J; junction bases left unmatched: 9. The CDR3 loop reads CASRVAGGTIRTDTQYF. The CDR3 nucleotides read TGCGCCAGCAGAGTAGCGGGAGGGACGATTCGCACAGATACGCAGTATTTT.

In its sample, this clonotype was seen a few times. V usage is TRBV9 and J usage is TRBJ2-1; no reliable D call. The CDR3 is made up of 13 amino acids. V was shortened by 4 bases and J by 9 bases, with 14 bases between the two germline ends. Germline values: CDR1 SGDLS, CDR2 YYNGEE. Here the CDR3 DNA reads TGTGCCAGCAGCAAATGGACCGGTACTGAGCAGTTCTTC. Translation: CASSKWTGTEQFF.

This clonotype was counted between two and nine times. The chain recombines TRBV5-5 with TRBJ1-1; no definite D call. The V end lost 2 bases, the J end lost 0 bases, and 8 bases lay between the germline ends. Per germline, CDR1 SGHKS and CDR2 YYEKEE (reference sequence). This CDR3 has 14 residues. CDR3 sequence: CASSFSVMNTEAFF. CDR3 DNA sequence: TGTGCCAGCAGCTTCTCAGTCATGAACACTGAAGCTTTCTTT. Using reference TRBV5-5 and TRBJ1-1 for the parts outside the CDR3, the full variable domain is DAGVTQSPTHLIKTRGQQVTLRCSPISGHKSVSWYQQVLGQGPQFIFQYYEKEERGRGNFPDRFSARQFPNYSSELNVNALLLGDSALYLCASSFSVMNTEAFFGQGTRLTVV.

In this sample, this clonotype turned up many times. The CDR3 region is CATTSASSYNEQFF. The CDR3 coding sequence is TGTGCCACCACCAGTGCTAGCTCCTACAATGAGCAGTTCTTC. The chain carries TRBV15 and TRBJ2-1; D not resolved. Germline CDR1 and CDR2: LNHNV and YYDKDF (reference sequence). The CDR3 is 14 residues long. V was cut by 7 bases and J by 0 bases, with 10 bases left in between.

The CDR3 bases are TGCAGTGCTAGGTTTCGACAGGGCGTTAACAATGAGCAGTTCTTC. It yields the protein CSARFRQGVNNEQFF. V and J are TRBV20-1 and TRBJ2-1; 7 bases are a match to TRBD1. This CDR3 is 15 amino acids long. Germline lookup yields CDR1 DFQATT and CDR2 SNEGSKA (reference sequence). The ends lost 3 bases at V and 5 bases at J; junction bases unmatched: 10.

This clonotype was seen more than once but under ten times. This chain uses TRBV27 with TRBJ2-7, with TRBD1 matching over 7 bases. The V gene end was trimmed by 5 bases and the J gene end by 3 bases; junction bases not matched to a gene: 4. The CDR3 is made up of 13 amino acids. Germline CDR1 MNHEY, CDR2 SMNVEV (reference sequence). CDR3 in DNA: TGTGCCAGCAGTCCCGGGACAGTCTACGAGCAGTACTTC. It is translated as CASSPGTVYEQYF.

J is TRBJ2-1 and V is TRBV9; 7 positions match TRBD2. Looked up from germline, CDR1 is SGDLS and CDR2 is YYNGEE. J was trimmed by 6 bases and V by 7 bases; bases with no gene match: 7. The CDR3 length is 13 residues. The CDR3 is CASGGGSGNEQFF. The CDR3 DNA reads TGTGCCAGCGGGGGGGGTAGTGGCAATGAGCAGTTCTTC.

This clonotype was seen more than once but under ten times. The CDR3 protein is CASSLVQGGGDTQYF. The CDR3, as DNA: TGCGCCAGCAGCTTGGTCCAGGGAGGAGGGGATACGCAGTATTTT. The chain joins TRBV5-1 to TRBJ2-3; perhaps TRBD2 as D (6 bases). Germline V gives CDR1 SGHRS, CDR2 YFSETQ. This CDR3 is built from 15 residues. With 0 bases removed from V and 6 bases from J, the gap between germline ends came to 14 bases.

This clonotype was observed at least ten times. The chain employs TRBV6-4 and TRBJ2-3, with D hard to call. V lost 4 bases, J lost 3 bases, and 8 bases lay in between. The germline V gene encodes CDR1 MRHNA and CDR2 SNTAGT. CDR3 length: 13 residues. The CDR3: CASSGSETDTQYF. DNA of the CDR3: TGTGCCAGCAGTGGGTCCGAAACAGATACGCAGTATTTT.

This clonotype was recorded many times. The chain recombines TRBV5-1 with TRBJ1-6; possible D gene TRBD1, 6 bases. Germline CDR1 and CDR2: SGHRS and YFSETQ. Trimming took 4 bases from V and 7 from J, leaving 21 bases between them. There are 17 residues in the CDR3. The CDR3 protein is CASSAYPGTSGNSPLHF. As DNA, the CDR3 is TGCGCCAGCAGCGCCTATCCCGGGACATCAGGGAATTCACCCCTCCACTTT.

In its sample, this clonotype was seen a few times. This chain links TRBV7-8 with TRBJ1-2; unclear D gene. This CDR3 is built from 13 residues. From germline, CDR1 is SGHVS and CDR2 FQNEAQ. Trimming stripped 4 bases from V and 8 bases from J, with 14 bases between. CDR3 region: CASSYGRSWGYTF. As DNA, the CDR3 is TGTGCCAGCAGCTACGGACGGTCTTGGGGCTACACCTTC. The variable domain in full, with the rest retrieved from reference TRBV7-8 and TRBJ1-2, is GAGVSQSPRYKVAKRGQDVALRCDPISGHVSLFWYQQALGQGPEFLTYFQNEAQLDKSGLPSDRFFAERPEGSVSTLKIQRTQQEDSAVYLCASSYGRSWGYTFGSGTRLTVV.

Here the CDR3 DNA reads TGTGCCAGCAGTTACACACTAGTTTTCGGGGAGCTGTTTTTT. Translation gives CASSYTLVFGELFF. The chain has TRBV6-2 or TRBV6-3 and TRBJ2-2, with D perhaps matching TRBD2 (5 bases). The V end lost 2 bases, the J end lost 7 bases, and 11 bases lay between the germline ends. The CDR3 consists of 14 residues. Germline V gene sequence: CDR1 MNHEY, CDR2 SVGEGT.